The 24 T cell receptor beta chains presented below share a single source sample, sequenced in a study of technical replicates of blood from several donors. The repertoire was sequenced with immunoSEQ multiplex PCR; TCRdb's copy has only in-frame clones and lacks some. Of around 85,000 clones listed, about 94% are singletons. The sequenced sample was T cells isolated from PBMCs. The receptors were sampled from a human donor in good health.

This chain joins TRBV28 and TRBJ2-3; 10 bases are shared with TRBD2. CDR3 length equals 15 residues. Germline CDR1 MDHEN, CDR2 SYDVKM. V lost 6 bases and J lost 1; bases outside the gene matches: 4. CDR3 protein: CASRVLAGGTDTQYF. CDR3 sequence (DNA): TGTGCCAGCAGAGTCCTAGCGGGAGGCACAGATACGCAGTATTTT.

The chain links TRBV19 to TRBJ2-3; D possibly corresponds to TRBD2 (5 bases). V lost 3 bases to trimming and J lost 6 bases, with 10 bases between them. Germline assignment: CDR1 LNHDA and CDR2 SQIVND (reference sequence). The CDR3 has 13 amino acids. CDR3 sequence (DNA): TGTGCCAGTAGTATGGACTTTAAGGATACGCAGTATTTT. It codes for CASSMDFKDTQYF.

The chain employs TRBV5-5 and TRBJ2-5; TRBD2 might be the D (6 bases). Per germline, CDR1 SGHKS and CDR2 YYEKEE (reference sequence). CDR3 size: 13 residues. Trimming took off 4 bases at V and 5 bases at J, with 12 bases between the two ends. CDR3 in DNA: TGTGCCAGCAGCCCGGGGGATGTGGAGACCCAGTACTTC. Translated: CASSPGDVETQYF.

The chain combines TRBV4-1 with TRBJ1-2; 8 nucleotides align to TRBD1. Germline V gene data show CDR1 as MGHRA and CDR2 as YSYEKL. V lost 2 bases, J lost 8 bases, and 13 bases stayed unmatched. CDR3 length equals 16 residues. CDR3 DNA: TGCGCCAGCAGCCAAAAATTGCTCAGGGGGCTGGGGGGCTACACCTTC. Protein sequence: CASSQKLLRGLGGYTF.

The CDR3 DNA reads as TGCGCCAGCAGCCTGGCCCCAGCGGGAGAGTCTGGGGCCAACGTCCTGACTTTC. This gives the protein CASSLAPAGESGANVLTF. The chain combines TRBV5-1 with TRBJ2-6; 8 bases agree with TRBD2. CDR1 and CDR2 from the germline V gene are SGHRS and YFSETQ. The CDR3 is 18 amino acids. J was trimmed by 1 base and V by 4 bases; bases with no gene match: 10.

V is TRBV5-1 and J is TRBJ2-7; TRBD1 aligns across 7 bases. With 7 bases clipped from V and 2 bases from J, the junction kept 9 bases outside the gene matches. CDR1 is SGHRS, CDR2 YFSETQ, per germline. The CDR3 contains 14 residues. CDR3 loop: CASGPTGLTYEQYF. In DNA, the CDR3 is TGCGCCAGCGGCCCGACAGGGCTTACCTACGAGCAGTACTTC.

Written as DNA, the CDR3 is TGTGCCAGCAGCGTGGGGACAGGGGGCTACAATGAGCAGTTCTTC. Protein sequence: CASSVGTGGYNEQFF. The J gene is TRBJ2-1, the V gene TRBV9; 11 bases fit TRBD1. J lost 3 bases, V lost 2 bases, and 1 base had no gene match. Germline CDR1 SGDLS, CDR2 YYNGEE. The CDR3 is 15 residues long.

The chain couples TRBV28 to TRBJ1-5; 7 positions match TRBD1. The germline CDR1 and CDR2 sequences are MDHEN and SYDVKM. The CDR3 is 22 residues long. J gave up 3 bases and V 3 bases, and 26 bases lay outside the gene matches. The CDR3 spells CASSFHAAQTGLSILPNQPQHF. The CDR3 coding sequence is TGTGCCAGCAGTTTTCATGCAGCTCAGACAGGGTTGTCGATCCTACCCAATCAGCCCCAGCATTTT. The full variable domain, in which reference TRBV28 and TRBJ1-5 provide the parts outside the CDR3, is DVKVTQSSRYLVKRTGEKVFLECVQDMDHENMFWYRQDPGLGLRLIYFSYDVKMKEKGDIPEGYSVSREKKERFSLILESASTNQTSMYLCASSFHAAQTGLSILPNQPQHFGDGTRLSIL.

The V gene is TRBV9, the J gene TRBJ1-1; D is possibly TRBD1 (6 bases). V lost 0 bases, J lost 11 bases, and 11 bases lay in between. The CDR3 totals 12 residues. In germline, CDR1 is SGDLS, CDR2 YYNGEE. CDR3 protein: CASSVEGGLAFF. CDR3 bases: TGTGCCAGCAGCGTAGAAGGGGGTCTGGCTTTCTTT.

The V gene is TRBV5-4, the J gene TRBJ1-1; no reliable D call. V was trimmed by 0 bases and J by 9 bases, leaving 6 bases between them. Germline values: CDR1 SGHNT, CDR2 YYREEE (reference sequence). The CDR3 contains 11 residues. In nucleotides, the CDR3 is TGTGCCAGCAGCTTGGGAGGGAAAGCTTTCTTT. It yields the protein CASSLGGKAFF. Full variable domain (rest looked up from reference TRBV5-4 and TRBJ1-1): ETGVTQSPTHLIKTRGQQVTLRCSSQSGHNTVSWYQQALGQGPQFIFQYYREEENGRGNFPPRFSGLQFPNYSSELNVNALELDDSALYLCASSLGGKAFFGQGTRLTVV.

V usage is TRBV5-1 and J usage is TRBJ2-7, with TRBD1 identical over 9 bases. This CDR3 has 13 amino acids. Germline CDR1 reads SGHRS; CDR2 reads YFSETQ. V dropped 6 bases and J dropped 4; count of bases not matched to a gene: 5. This chain's CDR3 is CASTRTGDYEQYF. The DNA for the CDR3 is TGCGCCAGCACCAGGACAGGGGATTACGAGCAGTACTTC.

This chain joins TRBV27 and TRBJ2-3, with 7 bases matching TRBD1. V shed 5 bases, J shed 3 bases, and the junction held 14 bases outside the gene matches. CDR3 length: 17 residues. Germline CDR1 is MNHEY and CDR2 is SMNVEV (reference sequence). The CDR3 sequence is CASSTPRGIYGTDTQYF. The CDR3 DNA reads as TGTGCCAGCAGTACCCCCAGGGGGATATACGGGACAGATACGCAGTATTTT.

The V gene is TRBV11-2, the J gene TRBJ2-7; D gene uncertain. From germline, CDR1 is SGHAT and CDR2 FQNNGV. V lost 6 bases, J lost 1 base, and 4 bases lay in between. The CDR3 length is 11 residues. The DNA of the CDR3 is TGTGCCAGCAGTGAGTCCTACGAGCAGTACTTC. Its protein product is CASSESYEQYF.

This chain links TRBV11-3 with TRBJ1-1, with 9 bases lining up with TRBD1. In germline, CDR1 is SGHNT, CDR2 YENEEA. Trimming at V came to 0 bases and at J to 7 bases, leaving 9 bases not matched to a gene. This CDR3 contains 16 residues. The CDR3 region is CASSLEGDRASREAFF. As DNA, the CDR3 is TGTGCCAGCAGCTTAGAGGGGGACAGGGCTAGCCGTGAAGCTTTCTTT.

The chain has TRBV7-6 and TRBJ2-1; D unclear. Deletions cut 0 bases from V and 4 bases from J, with 10 bases between. Germline CDR1 and CDR2: SGHVS and FNYEAQ. CDR3 size: 15 residues. The DNA of the CDR3 is TGTGCCAGCAGCTTAGCAATAGAATATTACAATGAGCAGTTCTTC. It specifies CASSLAIEYYNEQFF.

The rearrangement links TRBV11-2 to TRBJ2-2; TRBD2 is a possible D gene (6 bases). V was cut by 5 bases and J by 0 bases, with 7 bases left in between. This CDR3 region has 14 residues. The germline V gene has CDR1 SGHAT and CDR2 FQNNGV. The CDR3 DNA sequence: TGTGCCAGCAGCCGGGAGACGAACACCGGGGAGCTGTTTTTT. Protein product: CASSRETNTGELFF.

This clone was seen only once. The V and J genes are TRBV2 and TRBJ2-7, with 12 nucleotides matching TRBD2. Germline CDR1 reads SNHLY; CDR2 reads FYNNEI. The CDR3 runs to 16 residues. Trimming cost V 8 bases and J 2 bases; bases outside gene matches: 10. The CDR3 DNA reads as TGTGCCAGCGACTCAGATCGGACTAGCGGGACCTACGAGCAGTACTTC. This translates into CASDSDRTSGTYEQYF.

The chain links TRBV28 to TRBJ1-5; TRBD1 is a possible D gene (6 bases). This CDR3 is 14 amino acids long. The germline V gene encodes CDR1 MDHEN and CDR2 SYDVKM. V shed 6 bases and J shed 3 bases, with 12 bases lying between them. Here the CDR3 DNA reads TGTGCCAGCAGCCCTGGACAGATCAATCAGCCCCAGCATTTT. It translates to CASSPGQINQPQHF.

The chain combines TRBV7-9 with TRBJ2-1; maybe TRBD1 (6 bases). The CDR3 length is 12 residues. CDR1 and CDR2 from the germline V gene are SEHNR and FQNEAQ (reference sequence). Trimming cost V 5 bases and J 6 bases, with 8 bases left between them. CDR3 region: CASSLDSNEQFF. In DNA form, the CDR3 reads TGTGCCAGCAGCCTGGACAGCAATGAGCAGTTCTTC.

The chain joins TRBV2 to TRBJ1-5; the D is unclear. The ends were cut back, 8 bases at V and 2 bases at J, with 16 bases in the middle. This CDR3 contains 15 residues. The V gene's germline CDR1 is SNHLY and CDR2 FYNNEI. DNA of the CDR3: TGTGCCAGCCGAAGCAGCCTACGGGGCAATCAGCCCCAGCATTTT. It yields the protein CASRSSLRGNQPQHF.

The chain combines TRBV10-1 with TRBJ2-5; a possible D gene is TRBD2 (5 bases). The CDR3 covers 15 residues. The V gene lost 0 bases and the J gene lost 3 bases, with 11 bases spanning the gap. From germline, CDR1 is WNHNN and CDR2 SYGVQD (reference sequence). CDR3 sequence reads: CASSESPLGKETQYF. The DNA for the CDR3 is TGCGCCAGCAGTGAGTCCCCACTAGGGAAAGAGACCCAGTACTTC.

The chain's CDR3 is CASSLATGSTDTQYF. The DNA of the CDR3 is TGCGCCAGCAGCTTGGCCACAGGGAGCACAGATACGCAGTATTTT. The chain combines TRBV5-1 with TRBJ2-3; the D gene is possibly TRBD1 (6 bases). The germline V gene encodes CDR1 SGHRS and CDR2 YFSETQ. CDR3 length: 15 amino acids. V was clipped by 0 bases and J by 0 bases, with 8 bases between them. The full variable domain, completed using reference TRBV5-1 and TRBJ2-3, is KAGVTQTPRYLIKTRGQQVTLSCSPISGHRSVSWYQQTPGQGLQFLFEYFSETQRNKGNFPGRFSGRQFSNSRSEMNVSTLELGDSALYLCASSLATGSTDTQYFGPGTRLTVL.

V usage is TRBV28 and J usage is TRBJ2-7; TRBD2 aligns across 13 bases. The CDR3 runs to 15 residues. Germline loops: CDR1 MDHEN, CDR2 SYDVKM. J was trimmed by 5 bases and V by 5 bases; bases with no gene match: 6. The CDR3: CASSAGLAGVNEQYF. CDR3 bases: TGTGCCAGCAGTGCCGGACTAGCGGGGGTCAACGAGCAGTACTTC.

The sample holds one count of this clone. This chain joins TRBV28 and TRBJ1-5; 8 positions agree with TRBD1. CDR1 and CDR2 (germline): MDHEN, SYDVKM. The CDR3 runs 15 residues. V lost 1 base to trimming and J lost 7 bases; unmatched junction nucleotides: 6. CDR3 DNA sequence: TGTGCCAGCAGTTTATACCGGACAGGGTACCAGCCCCAGCATTTT. Translation gives CASSLYRTGYQPQHF.